This T cell receptor (beta chain) was captured in a study of blood T cells in healthy people across ages. Donors each provided 8 to 10 milliliters of peripheral blood. At least 6.5 million PBMCs were isolated per sample. Trimming pared 0 bases from V and 6 bases from J, leaving 21 bases between. This CDR3 spans 18 amino acids. Germline CDR1 is SGHVS and CDR2 is FNYEAQ. A second about 7 to 11 cycle PCR used barcoded and J-beta primers. TCRdb recomputed calls from the 5' RACE reads with MiXCR, one row per CDR3 protein. In the table there are just under 900,000 distinct CDR3 sequences, under 30% of which are singletons. There are many counts of this clonotype. Its antigen is not identified. A read error may explain this, as a much larger clone is one base away. Notes on the study in general: CMV status of donors was not determined, possibly confounding expanded clonotype changes.

The clonotype originates from a woman aged 80 or over in good health. Sequenced input: blood. The chain couples TRBV7-6 to TRBJ2-1, with D unresolved. This CDR3 is CASSLANPLRSPGNEQFF. The DNA for the CDR3 is TGTGCCAGCAGCTTAGCGAATCCTCTTCGGAGTCCAGGCAATGAGCAGTTCTTC.